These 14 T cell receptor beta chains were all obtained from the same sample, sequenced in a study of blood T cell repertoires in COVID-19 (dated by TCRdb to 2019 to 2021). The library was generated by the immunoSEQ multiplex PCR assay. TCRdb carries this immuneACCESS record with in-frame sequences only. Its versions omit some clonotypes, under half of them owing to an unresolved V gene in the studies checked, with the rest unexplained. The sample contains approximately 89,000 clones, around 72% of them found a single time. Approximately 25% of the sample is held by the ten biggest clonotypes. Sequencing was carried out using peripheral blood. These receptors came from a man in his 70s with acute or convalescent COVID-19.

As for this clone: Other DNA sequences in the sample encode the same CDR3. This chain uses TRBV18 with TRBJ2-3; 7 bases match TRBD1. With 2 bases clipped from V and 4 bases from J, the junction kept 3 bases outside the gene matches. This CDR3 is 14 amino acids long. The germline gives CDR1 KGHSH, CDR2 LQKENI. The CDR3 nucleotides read TGTGCCAGCTCACCAGACAGGGCGGCAGATACGCAGTATTTT. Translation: CASSPDRAADTQYF. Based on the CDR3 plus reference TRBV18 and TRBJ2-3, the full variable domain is NAGVMQNPRHLVRRRGQEARLRCSPMKGHSHVYWYRQLPEEGLKFMVYLQKENIIDESGMPKERFSAEFPKEGPSILRIQQVVRGDSAAYFCASSPDRAADTQYFGPGTRLTVL.

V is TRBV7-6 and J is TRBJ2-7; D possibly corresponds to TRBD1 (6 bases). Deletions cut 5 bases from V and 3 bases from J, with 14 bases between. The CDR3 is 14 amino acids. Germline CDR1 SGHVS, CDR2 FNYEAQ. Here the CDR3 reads CASSQKQGHYEQYF. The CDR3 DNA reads TGTGCCAGCAGCCAAAAACAGGGTCACTACGAGCAGTACTTC.

The DNA of the CDR3 is TGTGCCAGCAGCTTGGTGGGGACAGGGTTTAGTGGCTACACCTTC. Translation gives CASSLVGTGFSGYTF. V and J are TRBV7-2 and TRBJ1-2; 9 positions match TRBD1. Germline V CDR1 and CDR2: SGHTA, FQGNSA. There are 15 residues in the CDR3. Germline trimming cut 3 bases from V and 7 bases from J; bases unmatched to any gene: 9.

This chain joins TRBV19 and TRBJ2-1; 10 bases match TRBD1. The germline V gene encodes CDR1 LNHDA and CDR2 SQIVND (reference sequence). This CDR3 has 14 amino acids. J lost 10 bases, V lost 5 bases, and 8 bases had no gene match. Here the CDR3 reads CASSSRQGAREQFF. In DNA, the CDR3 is TGTGCCAGTAGTTCGCGACAGGGGGCTCGCGAGCAGTTCTTC.

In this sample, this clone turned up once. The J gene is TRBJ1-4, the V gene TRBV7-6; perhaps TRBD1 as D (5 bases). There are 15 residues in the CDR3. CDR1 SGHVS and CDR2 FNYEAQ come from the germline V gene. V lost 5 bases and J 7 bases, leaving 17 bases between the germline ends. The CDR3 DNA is TGTGCCAGCAGCCTTCGGGGGACTCGGAGTGAAAAACTGTTTTTT. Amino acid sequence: CASSLRGTRSEKLFF.

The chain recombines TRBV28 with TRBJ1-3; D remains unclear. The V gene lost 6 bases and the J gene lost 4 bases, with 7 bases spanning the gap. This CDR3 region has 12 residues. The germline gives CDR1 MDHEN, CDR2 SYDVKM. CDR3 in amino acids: CASRAGGNTIYF. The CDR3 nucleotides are TGTGCCAGCAGGGCGGGCGGAAACACCATATATTTT.

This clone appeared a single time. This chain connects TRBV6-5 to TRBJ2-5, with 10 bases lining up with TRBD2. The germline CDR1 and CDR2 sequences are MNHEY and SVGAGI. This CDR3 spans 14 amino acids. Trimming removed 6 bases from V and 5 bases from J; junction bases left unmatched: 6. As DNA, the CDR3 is TGTGCCAGCAGCAGCGGGAGGGTTCGGGAGACCCAGTACTTC. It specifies CASSSGRVRETQYF.

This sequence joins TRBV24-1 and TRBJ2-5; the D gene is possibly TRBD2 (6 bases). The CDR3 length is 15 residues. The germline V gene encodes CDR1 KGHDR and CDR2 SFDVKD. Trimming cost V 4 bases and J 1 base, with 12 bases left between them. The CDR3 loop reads CATSEVAALQETQYF. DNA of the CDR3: TGTGCCACCAGTGAGGTAGCGGCCCTCCAAGAGACCCAGTACTTC.

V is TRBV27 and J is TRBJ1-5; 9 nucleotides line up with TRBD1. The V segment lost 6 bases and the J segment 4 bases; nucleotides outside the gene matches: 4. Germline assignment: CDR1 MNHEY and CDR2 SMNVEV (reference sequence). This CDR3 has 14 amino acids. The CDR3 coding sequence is TGTGCCAGCAGCTTGGACAGGGGAAATCAGCCCCAGCATTTT. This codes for CASSLDRGNQPQHF.

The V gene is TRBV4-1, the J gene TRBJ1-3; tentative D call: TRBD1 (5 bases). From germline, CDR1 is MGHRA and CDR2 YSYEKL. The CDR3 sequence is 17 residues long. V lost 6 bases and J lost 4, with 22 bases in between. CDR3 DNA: TGCGCCAGCAGAGGAGCAGGGCTGGGCATCTCGGGAAACACCATATATTTT. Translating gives CASRGAGLGISGNTIYF.

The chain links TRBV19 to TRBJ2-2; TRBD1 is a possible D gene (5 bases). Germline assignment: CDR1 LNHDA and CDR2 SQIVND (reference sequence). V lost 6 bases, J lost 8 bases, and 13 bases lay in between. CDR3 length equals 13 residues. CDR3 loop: CASRARDGGELFF. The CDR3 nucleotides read TGTGCCAGTAGGGCCAGGGATGGGGGGGAGCTGTTTTTT.

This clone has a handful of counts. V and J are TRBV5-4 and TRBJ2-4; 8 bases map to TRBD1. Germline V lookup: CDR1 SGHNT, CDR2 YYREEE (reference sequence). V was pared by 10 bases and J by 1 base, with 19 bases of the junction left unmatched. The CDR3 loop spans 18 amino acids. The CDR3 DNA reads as TGTGCCTGTTCGACCGGGACAGGTTCTTCTAAGGCCAAAAACATTCAGTACTTC. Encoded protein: CACSTGTGSSKAKNIQYF.

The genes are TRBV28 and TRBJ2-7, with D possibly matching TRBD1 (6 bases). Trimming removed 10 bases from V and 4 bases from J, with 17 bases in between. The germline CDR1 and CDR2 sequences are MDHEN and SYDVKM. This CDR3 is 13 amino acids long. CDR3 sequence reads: CAINPGQNYEQYF. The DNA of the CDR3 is TGTGCCATCAACCCGGGACAAAATTACGAGCAGTACTTC.

The CDR3 DNA follows: TGCGCCACCGGTGATACCCGCCTGGCTTTCTTT. Translating gives CATGDTRLAFF. The rearrangement joins TRBV4-1 to TRBJ1-1, with no clear D. The CDR3 extends over 11 amino acids. V was cut by 10 bases and J by 11 bases, with 17 bases left in between. Germline lookup yields CDR1 MGHRA and CDR2 YSYEKL.